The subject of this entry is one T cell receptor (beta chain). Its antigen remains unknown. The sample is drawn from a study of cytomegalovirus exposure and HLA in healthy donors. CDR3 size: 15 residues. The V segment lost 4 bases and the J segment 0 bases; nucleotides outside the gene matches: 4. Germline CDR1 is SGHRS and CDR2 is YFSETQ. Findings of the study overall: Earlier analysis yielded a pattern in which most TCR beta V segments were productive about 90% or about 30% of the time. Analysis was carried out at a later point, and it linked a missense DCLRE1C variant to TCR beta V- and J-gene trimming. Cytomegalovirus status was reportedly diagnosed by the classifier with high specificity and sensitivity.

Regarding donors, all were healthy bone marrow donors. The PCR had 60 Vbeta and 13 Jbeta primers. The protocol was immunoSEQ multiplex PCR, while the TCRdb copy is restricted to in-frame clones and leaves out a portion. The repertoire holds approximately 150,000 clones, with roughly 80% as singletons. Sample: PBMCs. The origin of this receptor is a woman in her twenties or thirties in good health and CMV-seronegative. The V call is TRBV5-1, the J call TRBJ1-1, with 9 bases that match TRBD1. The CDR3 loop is CASSTWTGVNTEAFF. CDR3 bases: TGCGCCAGCAGCACTTGGACAGGGGTGAACACTGAAGCTTTCTTT.